Shown below are 14 T cell receptor beta chains from a single sample sequenced in a study of blood T cells in healthy people across ages. A second PCR of 7 to 11 cycles used a sample-barcoded 5' primer and a J-beta primer mix. One entry per CDR3 protein results from TCRdb running MiXCR on the 5' RACE reads. Of 1.5 million to 2 million distinct CDR3 sequences in the sample, approximately 30% were seen once. Sequencing was carried out using blood. The receptors come from a woman in her twenties or thirties in good health.

This chain links TRBV7-2 with TRBJ2-1; 9 nucleotides align to TRBD2. The ends lost 2 bases at V and 5 bases at J; junction bases unmatched: 7. The CDR3 loop spans 16 amino acids. Germline CDR1 SGHTA, CDR2 FQGNSA. CDR3 region: CASSLSGLAFDNEQFF. The DNA for the CDR3 is TGTGCCAGCAGCTTATCGGGACTAGCATTTGACAATGAGCAGTTCTTC.

This clonotype was picked up a small number of times. This chain joins TRBV24-1 and TRBJ2-1; 8 bases align to TRBD2. The CDR3 runs to 15 residues. The germline V gene encodes CDR1 KGHDR and CDR2 SFDVKD. V shed 4 bases, J shed 3 bases, and the junction held 4 bases outside the gene matches. The CDR3 coding sequence is TGTGCCACCAGTGACCCCGGGACTAGCTACAATGAGCAGTTCTTC. Its protein is CATSDPGTSYNEQFF.

This sequence joins TRBV7-6 and TRBJ2-3, with 7 bases that match TRBD2. There are 14 residues in the CDR3. V lost 4 bases, J lost 4 bases, and 5 bases stayed unmatched. CDR1 is SGHVS, CDR2 FNYEAQ, per germline. For the CDR3, the DNA is TGTGCCAGCAGCTCCCTTCTAGCGGCAGATACGCAGTATTTT. Translation: CASSSLLAADTQYF.

This clonotype has a handful of counts. This sequence joins TRBV4-1 and TRBJ2-1, with D possibly matching TRBD2 (6 bases). This CDR3 region has 14 residues. The V and J ends lost 1 base and 10 bases respectively, with 14 bases between them. The germline CDR1 and CDR2 sequences are MGHRA and YSYEKL. Written as DNA, the CDR3 is TGCGCCAGCAGCCAAGTGGGAGGCGGTGGGGAGCAGTTCTTC. Translation: CASSQVGGGGEQFF.

Many counts were recorded for this clonotype. A read error may be the cause here, since a much bigger clone is one base away. The chain uses TRBV10-3 and TRBJ1-2; D is possibly TRBD1 (5 bases). V gave up 6 bases and J gave up 8 bases, with 16 bases separating them. CDR1 and CDR2 (germline): ENHRY, SYGVKD. The CDR3 sequence is 13 residues long. As DNA, the CDR3 is TGTGCCATCAGGGAGAACGGGGGAGACGGCTACACCTTC. This encodes CAIRENGGDGYTF.

The chain couples TRBV27 to TRBJ1-2; tentatively, D is TRBD1 (6 bases). V was trimmed by 5 bases and J by 0 bases, leaving 16 bases between them. The V gene's germline CDR1 is MNHEY and CDR2 SMNVEV (reference sequence). The CDR3 runs 16 residues. CDR3 nucleotide sequence: TGTGCCAGCAGTCCCATGAGGAGGGGGGCTAACTATGGCTACACCTTC. It specifies CASSPMRRGANYGYTF.

Concerning this clonotype: Mismatch with germline at one junction end may stem from a read error. V is TRBV7-2 and J is TRBJ2-3; 9 bases are a match to TRBD2. The length of the CDR3 is 16 residues. Germline CDR1 is SGHTA and CDR2 is FQGNSA. The CDR3 region has the DNA TGTGCCAGCAGCTCTCGACCCGTAGCGGGAGCAGATACGCAGGATTTT. It encodes CASSSRPVAGADTQDF. Drawing the rest from reference TRBV7-2 and TRBJ2-3, the complete variable domain is GAGVSQSPSNKVTEKGKDVELRCDPISGHTALYWYRQSLGQGLEFLIYFQGNSAPDKSGLPSDRFSAERTGGSVSTLTIQRTQQEDSAVYLCASSSRPVAGADTQDFGPGTRLTVL.

The V call is TRBV6-5, the J call TRBJ2-4; 7 bases are a match to TRBD2. The germline V gene has CDR1 MNHEY and CDR2 SVGAGI. The CDR3 contains 16 residues. Trimming cost V 0 bases and J 3 bases; bases outside gene matches: 5. The CDR3 sequence: CASSYSSGEVKNIQYF. DNA of the CDR3: TGTGCCAGCAGTTACTCCAGCGGGGAGGTCAAAAACATTCAGTACTTC.

This clonotype appeared many times. V usage is TRBV5-4 and J usage is TRBJ1-2; TRBD1 agrees at 9 bases. The CDR3 totals 14 residues. The germline gives CDR1 SGHNT, CDR2 YYREEE (reference sequence). V shed 5 bases and J 5 bases; nucleotides not matched to a gene: 7. The DNA of the CDR3 is TGTGCCAGCAGAGGGACAGGGATTTGGTATGGCTACACCTTC. It is translated as CASRGTGIWYGYTF.

This clonotype has only a few counts. This chain joins TRBV29-1 and TRBJ1-1; the match to TRBD1 covers 9 bases. Germline loops: CDR1 SQVTM, CDR2 ANQGSEA. With V trimmed by 3 bases and J by 3 bases, 8 bases remained unmatched. The length of the CDR3 is 15 residues. The CDR3 DNA reads as TGCAGCGTTGAGGGCAAGGACAGGGGTCACACTGAAGCTTTCTTT. Its translation is CSVEGKDRGHTEAFF. Full variable domain (rest looked up from reference TRBV29-1 and TRBJ1-1): SAVISQKPSRDICQRGTSLTIQCQVDSQVTMMFWYRQQPGQSLTLIATANQGSEATYESGFVIDKFPISRPNLTFSTLTVSNMSPEDSSIYLCSVEGKDRGHTEAFFGQGTRLTVV.

This clonotype came up once. A much larger clone differs by one base, so this may be a read error. The rearrangement uses TRBV7-7 and TRBJ2-7; 10 bases align to TRBD1. V shed 9 bases, J shed 3 bases, and the junction held 2 bases outside the gene matches. Germline values: CDR1 SSHAT, CDR2 FNYEAQ (reference sequence). The CDR3 has 12 residues. The chain's CDR3 is CARDRGNYEQYF. The CDR3 DNA follows: TGTGCCAGGGACAGGGGGAACTACGAGCAGTACTTC.

J is TRBJ2-3 and V is TRBV10-3; tentative D call: TRBD2 (5 bases). The CDR3 totals 14 residues. Deletions cut 6 bases from V and 1 base from J, with 11 bases between. CDR1 ENHRY and CDR2 SYGVKD come from the germline V gene. CDR3 nucleotides: TGTGCCATCAGCCCGAGAGGGCGCACAGATACGCAGTATTTT. It codes for CAISPRGRTDTQYF.

V gene TRBV10-3 combines with J gene TRBJ1-2; D remains ambiguous. The CDR3 loop spans 14 amino acids. Germline values: CDR1 ENHRY, CDR2 SYGVKD. Trimming took 10 bases from V and 0 from J, leaving 15 bases between them. Written as DNA, the CDR3 is TGTGCCACCAGAGTGACCGACACTAACTATGGCTACACCTTC. Protein sequence: CATRVTDTNYGYTF.

The V call is TRBV20-1, the J call TRBJ1-5, with D hard to call. This CDR3 spans 15 amino acids. Germline V lookup: CDR1 DFQATT, CDR2 SNEGSKA (reference sequence). V was cut by 1 base and J by 0 bases, with 10 bases left in between. The CDR3: CSARGGDYSNQPQHF. DNA of the CDR3: TGCAGTGCTAGAGGGGGAGATTATAGCAATCAGCCCCAGCATTTT.